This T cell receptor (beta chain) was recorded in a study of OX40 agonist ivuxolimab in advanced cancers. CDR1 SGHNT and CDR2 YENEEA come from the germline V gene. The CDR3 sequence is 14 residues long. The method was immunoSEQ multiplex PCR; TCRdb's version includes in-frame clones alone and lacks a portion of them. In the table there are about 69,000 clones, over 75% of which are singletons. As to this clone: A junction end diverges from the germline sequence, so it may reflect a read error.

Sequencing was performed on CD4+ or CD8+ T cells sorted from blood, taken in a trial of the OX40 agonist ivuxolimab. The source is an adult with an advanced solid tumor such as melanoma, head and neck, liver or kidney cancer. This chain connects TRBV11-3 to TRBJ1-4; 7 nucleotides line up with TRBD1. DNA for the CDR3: TGCGGTCCCGCGGGGACAGCGATAGAGGAAAAACTGTTTTTT. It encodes CGPAGTAIEEKLFF.